The 8 T cell receptor beta chains below were found in one sample sequenced in a study of blood T cell repertoires in COVID-19. Method: immunoSEQ multiplex PCR; TCRdb's copy keeps in-frame clones and lacks some. This table holds roughly 250,000 clones, around 82% found once. The sequenced material came from peripheral blood. The receptors shown here come from an elderly woman with active or convalescent COVID-19.

The chain links TRBV6-5 to TRBJ1-4; no clear D gene. The CDR3 extends over 14 amino acids. The germline V gene encodes CDR1 MNHEY and CDR2 SVGAGI. V gave up 6 bases and J gave up 4 bases, with 12 bases separating them. CDR3 in amino acids: CASSQSPFNEKLFF. CDR3 DNA sequence: TGTGCCAGCAGCCAGTCCCCCTTTAATGAAAAACTGTTTTTT.

This chain uses TRBV2 with TRBJ2-1; 11 bases match TRBD2. Trimming cost V 10 bases and J 3 bases; bases outside gene matches: 2. The germline gives CDR1 SNHLY, CDR2 FYNNEI. The CDR3 is made up of 13 amino acids. The CDR3 nucleotides read TGTGCCACCGGGACTAGCGGCTACAATGAGCAGTTCTTC. Translation: CATGTSGYNEQFF.

The genes are TRBV2 and TRBJ1-5; D remains unclear. Germline CDR1 is SNHLY and CDR2 is FYNNEI. This CDR3 region has 15 residues. V gave up 1 base and J gave up 3 bases, with 10 bases separating them. For the CDR3, the DNA is TGTGCCAGCAGTGAAGTTAGAGGGAACAATCAGCCCCAGCATTTT. Translated, it gives CASSEVRGNNQPQHF.

The chain is built from TRBV19 and TRBJ2-1; TRBD1 matches 7 bases. The CDR3 is 17 residues long. Germline V lookup: CDR1 LNHDA, CDR2 SQIVND (reference sequence). The V gene end was trimmed by 0 bases and the J gene end by 1 base; junction bases not matched to a gene: 6. The CDR3 DNA reads TGTGCCAGTAGTATAGATCGGCAGGGGGAGTCCTACAATGAGCAGTTCTTC. It specifies CASSIDRQGESYNEQFF. The full variable domain, rest sourced from reference TRBV19 and TRBJ2-1, is DGGITQSPKYLFRKEGQNVTLSCEQNLNHDAMYWYRQDPGQGLRLIYYSQIVNDFQKGDIAEGYSVSREKKESFPLTVTSAQKNPTAFYLCASSIDRQGESYNEQFFGPGTRLTVL.

The gene calls are TRBV19 and TRBJ2-2, with D uncertain. Trimming removed 2 bases from V and 0 bases from J, with 16 bases in between. The CDR3 loop spans 18 amino acids. CDR1 is LNHDA, CDR2 SQIVND, per germline (reference sequence). The CDR3 nucleotides read TGTGCCAGTAGTATATATAGCCCCACTACCACGAACACCGGGGAGCTGTTTTTT. It specifies CASSIYSPTTTNTGELFF.

The chain couples TRBV3-1 (or the pseudogene TRBV3-2) to TRBJ2-1, with a possible D match to TRBD1 (6 bases). The CDR3 is made up of 17 amino acids. Per germline, CDR1 LGHDT and CDR2 YNNKEL (reference sequence). Trimming took 4 bases from V and 1 from J, leaving 17 bases between them. As DNA, the CDR3 is TGTGCCAGCAGCCCCCAGGGGATAGCACGGTCCTACAATGAGCAGTTCTTC. Translating gives CASSPQGIARSYNEQFF.

The rearrangement links TRBV7-9 to TRBJ2-1; 12 nucleotides agree with TRBD1. Germline values: CDR1 SEHNR, CDR2 FQNEAQ (reference sequence). With 8 bases clipped from V and 3 bases from J, the junction kept 14 bases outside the gene matches. There are 18 residues in the CDR3. CDR3 DNA: TGTGCCAGCGAAACCGGGACAGGGGGCGCCGTGGGCTACAATGAGCAGTTCTTC. This translates into CASETGTGGAVGYNEQFF.

The V and J genes are TRBV28 and TRBJ2-2, with 7 positions matching TRBD2. V shed 6 bases, J shed 1 base, and the junction held 5 bases outside the gene matches. This CDR3 has 15 amino acids. Germline CDR1 MDHEN, CDR2 SYDVKM. CDR3 residues: CASRGEGKNTGELFF. CDR3 bases: TGTGCCAGCAGGGGGGAGGGGAAGAACACCGGGGAGCTGTTTTTT.